The 12 T cell receptor beta chains reported below all come from one sample, sequenced in a study of blood T cell repertoires in COVID-19. The data were produced by immunoSEQ multiplex PCR, yet TCRdb's version contains in-frame clones alone and is incomplete. The data hold about 290,000 clones, with approximately 91% observed a single time. Sequencing input: peripheral blood. The receptors were gathered from a woman aged 40 to 50 who had recovered from COVID-19.

The rearrangement uses TRBV6-2 or TRBV6-3 and TRBJ2-2, with a weak D call TRBD2 (6 bases). Trimming removed 5 bases at V and 4 bases at J, with 17 bases between. This CDR3 region has 16 residues. CDR1 MNHEY and CDR2 SVGEGT come from the germline V gene. CDR3 nucleotide sequence: TGTGCCAGCAGTCCACTAAAAAAGGGAGGCACCGGGGAGCTGTTTTTT. Amino acids: CASSPLKKGGTGELFF.

The V gene is TRBV12-3 or TRBV12-4, the J gene TRBJ2-4; unclear D gene. The CDR3 runs 13 residues. Trimming removed 4 bases at V and 8 bases at J, with 12 bases between. The CDR3 sequence: CASSWAEWDIQYF. CDR3 DNA sequence: TGTGCCAGCAGTTGGGCAGAGTGGGACATTCAGTACTTC.

V and J are TRBV30 and TRBJ1-2; 7 nucleotides agree with TRBD1. V dropped 3 bases and J dropped 9; count of bases not matched to a gene: 10. Germline lookup yields CDR1 GTSNPN and CDR2 SVGIG (reference sequence). The CDR3 is made up of 13 amino acids. Here the CDR3 DNA reads TGTGCCTGGAGAGAAACAGGGGAAAGGAGCTACACCTTC. It yields the protein CAWRETGERSYTF. Complete variable domain (other parts from reference TRBV30 and TRBJ1-2): SQTIHQWPATLVQPVGSPLSLECTVEGTSNPNLYWYRQAAGRGLQLLFYSVGIGQISSEVPQNLSASRPQDRQFILSSKKLLLSDSGFYLCAWRETGERSYTFGSGTRLTVV.

In DNA, the CDR3 is TGCGCCAGCAGCTTGGTAGCGGGAGGGCCGTACGAGCAGTACTTC. Encoded protein: CASSLVAGGPYEQYF. The chain has TRBV5-1 and TRBJ2-7, with 11 positions matching TRBD2. V shed 0 bases, J shed 4 bases, and the junction held 3 bases outside the gene matches. Germline values: CDR1 SGHRS, CDR2 YFSETQ. The CDR3 contains 15 residues.

Here the CDR3 DNA reads TGTGCCAGCAGCCAATACCGTACCGGGACAGTCAAGGGTCTGGAGCAGTACTTC. Its protein product is CASSQYRTGTVKGLEQYF. The chain uses TRBV3-1 (or the pseudogene TRBV3-2) and TRBJ2-7; 7 bases line up with TRBD1. CDR1 and CDR2 (germline): LGHDT, YNNKEL (reference sequence). CDR3 length: 18 residues. V trimming: 2 bases; J trimming: 7 bases; junction bases outside the gene matches: 20.

This chain uses TRBV30 with TRBJ1-2; D not certain. CDR1 GTSNPN and CDR2 SVGIG come from the germline V gene (reference sequence). The CDR3 has 11 residues. The germline V and J ends were trimmed by 1 base and 8 bases, with 8 bases remaining between them. The CDR3 DNA is TGTGCCTGGAGTGCCCTACTCGGCTACACCTTC. Protein: CAWSALLGYTF.

This clone was seen more than once but under ten times. The rearrangement links TRBV5-1 to TRBJ2-7, with a possible D match to TRBD1 (5 bases). The CDR3 is 16 amino acids. From germline, CDR1 is SGHRS and CDR2 YFSETQ. Deletions cut 2 bases from V and 2 bases from J, with 17 bases between. CDR3 in DNA: TGCGCCAGCAGCTTTTCGGAGACAGAGGATCCCTACGAGCAGTACTTC. This codes for CASSFSETEDPYEQYF.

V usage is TRBV27 and J usage is TRBJ1-6; D gene uncertain. The CDR3 loop spans 15 amino acids. Germline loops: CDR1 MNHEY, CDR2 SMNVEV (reference sequence). Trimming shortened V by 2 bases and J by 0 bases, and 5 bases separated the two germline ends. The CDR3 sequence: CASSLKSSYNSPLHF. The CDR3 nucleotides are TGTGCCAGCAGTTTAAAGAGCTCCTATAATTCACCCCTCCACTTT.

This chain connects TRBV7-2 to TRBJ2-3; TRBD2 matches at 8 bases. Germline loops: CDR1 SGHTA, CDR2 FQGNSA. The CDR3 contains 15 residues. After removal of 1 base from V and 4 bases from J, the junction contained 4 bases not matched to a gene. CDR3 residues: CASSLVSGKADTQYF. In DNA, the CDR3 is TGTGCCAGCAGCTTAGTTAGCGGGAAGGCAGATACGCAGTATTTT.

This clone was observed once. This chain links TRBV10-3 with TRBJ2-3; a possible D gene is TRBD2 (5 bases). V lost 11 bases to trimming and J lost 7 bases, with 16 bases between them. The CDR3 contains 12 residues. Germline V gives CDR1 ENHRY, CDR2 SYGVKD. CDR3 sequence (DNA): TGTGCCTCCGCGGGCTCGCAAAATACGCAGTATTTT. Translated: CASAGSQNTQYF.

The rearrangement uses TRBV19 and TRBJ2-7; perhaps TRBD1 as D (5 bases). Trimming took off 5 bases at V and 1 base at J, with 9 bases between the two ends. Per germline, CDR1 LNHDA and CDR2 SQIVND (reference sequence). The CDR3 runs 13 residues. The CDR3 DNA is TGTGCCAGTAGTTCCCCAGGGTCCTACGAGCAGTACTTC. Translated: CASSSPGSYEQYF.

This clone has a handful of counts. This sequence joins TRBV5-5 and TRBJ2-1; D call uncertain. Germline CDR1 is SGHKS and CDR2 is YYEKEE (reference sequence). This CDR3 contains 12 residues. With 4 bases removed from V and 7 bases from J, the gap between germline ends came to 9 bases. In DNA, the CDR3 is TGTGCCAGCAGCCTCCCCCCTAATGAGCAGTTCTTC. Its translation is CASSLPPNEQFF.